The 6 T cell receptor beta chains below come from one sample, sequenced in a study of T-cell reconstitution after alpha-beta-depleted transplantation in children. Library preparation (for TCRbeta) was performed with unique molecular identifiers. In TCRdb, the PCR reads were re-called with MiXCR into one record per CDR3 protein. The sample carries approximately 130,000 distinct CDR3 sequences, approximately 8.7% recorded once. Material: PBMCs, mostly from graft donor cells, obtained 180 days after TCRalphabeta/CD19-depleted stem cell transplant. These receptors were collected from a girl under three years old who had a stem cell transplant for combined immunodeficiency, so the T cells may come from the graft donor.

This clonotype was counted between two and nine times. The J gene is TRBJ2-3, the V gene TRBV29-1; 8 bases align to TRBD2. V trimming: 7 bases; J trimming: 3 bases; junction bases outside the gene matches: 0. The V gene's germline CDR1 is SQVTM and CDR2 ANQGSEA. The CDR3 length is 11 residues. The CDR3, as DNA: TGCAGCGGACTAGCGACAGATACGCAGTATTTT. Encoded protein: CSGLATDTQYF.

This clonotype was counted only a few times. The gene calls are TRBV20-1 and TRBJ1-1; TRBD1 aligns across 11 bases. Germline CDR1 DFQATT, CDR2 SNEGSKA (reference sequence). Losses at the gene ends were 7 bases for V and 5 bases for J; bases not matched to a gene: 9. The CDR3 length is 14 residues. The CDR3 DNA sequence: TGCAGTGTTGAGCAGGGACAGGGGGGGACTGAAGCTTTCTTT. It specifies CSVEQGQGGTEAFF.

The gene calls are TRBV29-1 and TRBJ2-7; D gene uncertain. The ends were cut back, 2 bases at V and 2 bases at J, with 7 bases in the middle. The germline V gene has CDR1 SQVTM and CDR2 ANQGSEA. The CDR3 runs to 12 residues. CDR3 DNA: TGCAGCGTTGAACTCACCGCCTACGAGCAGTACTTC. Translation gives CSVELTAYEQYF.

The chain has TRBV6-5 and TRBJ2-6, with 9 bases aligning to TRBD1. The CDR3 loop spans 19 amino acids. Per germline, CDR1 MNHEY and CDR2 SVGAGI. V trimming: 4 bases; J trimming: 2 bases; junction bases outside the gene matches: 12. Here the CDR3 DNA reads TGTGCCAGCAGTTCAGTCGGGCCACAGGGGGCAGCTGGGGCCAACGTCCTGACTTTC. Translated: CASSSVGPQGAAGANVLTF.

Ten or more counts support this clonotype. The chain couples TRBV2 to TRBJ1-1; possible D gene TRBD1, 6 bases. This CDR3 has 13 residues. The germline gives CDR1 SNHLY, CDR2 FYNNEI. The germline V and J ends were trimmed by 6 bases and 0 bases, with 8 bases remaining between them. CDR3 sequence reads: CASSWTVNTEAFF. The CDR3 DNA is TGTGCCAGCAGCTGGACAGTGAACACTGAAGCTTTCTTT.

V usage is TRBV5-1 and J usage is TRBJ2-1; TRBD2 aligns across 11 bases. The CDR3 length is 15 residues. Germline CDR1 and CDR2: SGHRS and YFSETQ. The J segment lost 8 bases and the V segment lost 2 bases, leaving 6 bases of the junction unmatched. The CDR3 DNA sequence: TGCGCCAGCAGCTTCAGTAGCGGGGGGGCGTATGAGCAGTTCTTC. Residues: CASSFSSGGAYEQFF. Combining the CDR3 with reference TRBV5-1 and TRBJ2-1 gives the whole variable domain KAGVTQTPRYLIKTRGQQVTLSCSPISGHRSVSWYQQTPGQGLQFLFEYFSETQRNKGNFPGRFSGRQFSNSRSEMNVSTLELGDSALYLCASSFSSGGAYEQFFGPGTRLTVL.